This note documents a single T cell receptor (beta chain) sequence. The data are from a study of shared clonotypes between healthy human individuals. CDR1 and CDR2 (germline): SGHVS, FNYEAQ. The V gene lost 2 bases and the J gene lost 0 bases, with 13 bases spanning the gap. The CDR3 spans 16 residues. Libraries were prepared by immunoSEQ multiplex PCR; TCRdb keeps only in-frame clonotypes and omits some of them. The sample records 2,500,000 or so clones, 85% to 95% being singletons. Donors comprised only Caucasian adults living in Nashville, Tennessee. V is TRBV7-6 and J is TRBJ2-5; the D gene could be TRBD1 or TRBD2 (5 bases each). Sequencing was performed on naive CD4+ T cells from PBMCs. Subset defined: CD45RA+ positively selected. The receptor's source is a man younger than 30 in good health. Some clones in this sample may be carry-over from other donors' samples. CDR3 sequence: CASSLRGAGYQETQYF. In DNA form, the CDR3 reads TGTGCCAGCAGCTTACGAGGGGCTGGGTACCAAGAGACCCAGTACTTC.